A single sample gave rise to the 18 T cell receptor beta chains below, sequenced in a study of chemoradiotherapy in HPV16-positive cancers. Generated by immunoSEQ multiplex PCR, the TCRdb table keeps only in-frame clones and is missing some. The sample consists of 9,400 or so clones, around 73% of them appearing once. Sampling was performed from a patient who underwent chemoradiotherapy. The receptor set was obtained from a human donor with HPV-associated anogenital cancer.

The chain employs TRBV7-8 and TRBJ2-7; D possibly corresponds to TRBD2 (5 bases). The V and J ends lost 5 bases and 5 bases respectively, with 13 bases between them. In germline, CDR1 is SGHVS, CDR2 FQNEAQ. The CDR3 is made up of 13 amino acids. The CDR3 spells CASSPPRRDEQYF. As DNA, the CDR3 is TGTGCCAGCAGCCCCCCGCGGCGGGACGAGCAGTACTTC.

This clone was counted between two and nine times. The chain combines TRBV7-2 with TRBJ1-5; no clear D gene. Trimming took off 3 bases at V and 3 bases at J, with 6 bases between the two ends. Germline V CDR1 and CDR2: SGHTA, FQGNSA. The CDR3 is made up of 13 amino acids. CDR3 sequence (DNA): TGTGCCAGCAGCTTTTCACACAATCAGCCCCAGCATTTT. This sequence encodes CASSFSHNQPQHF.

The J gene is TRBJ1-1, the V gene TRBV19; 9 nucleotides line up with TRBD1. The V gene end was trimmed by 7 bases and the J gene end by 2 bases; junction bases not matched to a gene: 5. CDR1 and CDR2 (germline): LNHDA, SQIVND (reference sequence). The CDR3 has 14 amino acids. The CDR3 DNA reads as TGTGCCAGTATGAGGACAGGGGAAAACACTGAAGCTTTCTTT. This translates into CASMRTGENTEAFF.

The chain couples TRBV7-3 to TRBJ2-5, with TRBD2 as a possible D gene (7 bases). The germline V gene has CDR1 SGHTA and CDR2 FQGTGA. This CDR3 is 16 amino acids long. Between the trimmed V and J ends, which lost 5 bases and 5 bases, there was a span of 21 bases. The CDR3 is CASSQVGGGPRETQYF. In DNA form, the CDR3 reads TGTGCCAGCAGCCAGGTTGGGGGGGGGCCGCGGGAGACCCAGTACTTC.

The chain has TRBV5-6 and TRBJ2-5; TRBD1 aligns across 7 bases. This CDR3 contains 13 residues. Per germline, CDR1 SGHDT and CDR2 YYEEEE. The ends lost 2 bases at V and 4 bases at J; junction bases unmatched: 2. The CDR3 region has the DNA TGTGCCAGCAGCTTTGACAGGGTAGAGACCCAGTACTTC. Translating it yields CASSFDRVETQYF.

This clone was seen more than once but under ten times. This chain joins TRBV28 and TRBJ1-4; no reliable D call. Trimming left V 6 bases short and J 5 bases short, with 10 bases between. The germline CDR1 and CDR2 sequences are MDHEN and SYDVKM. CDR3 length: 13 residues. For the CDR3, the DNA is TGTGCCAGCAGCCTCGTAGGGAATGAAAAACTGTTTTTT. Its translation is CASSLVGNEKLFF.

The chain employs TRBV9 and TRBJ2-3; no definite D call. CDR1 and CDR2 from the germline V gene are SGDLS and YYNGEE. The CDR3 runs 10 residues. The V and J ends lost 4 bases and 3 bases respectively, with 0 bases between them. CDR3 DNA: TGTGCCAGCAGCACAGATACGCAGTATTTT. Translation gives CASSTDTQYF.

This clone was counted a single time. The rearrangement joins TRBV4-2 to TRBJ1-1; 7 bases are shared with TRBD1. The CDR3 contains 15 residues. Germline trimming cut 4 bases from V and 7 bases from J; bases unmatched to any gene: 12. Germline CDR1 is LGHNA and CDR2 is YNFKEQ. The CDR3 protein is CASSLPPAGGNEAFF. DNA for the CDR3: TGTGCCAGCAGCCTCCCCCCGGCAGGGGGAAATGAAGCTTTCTTT.

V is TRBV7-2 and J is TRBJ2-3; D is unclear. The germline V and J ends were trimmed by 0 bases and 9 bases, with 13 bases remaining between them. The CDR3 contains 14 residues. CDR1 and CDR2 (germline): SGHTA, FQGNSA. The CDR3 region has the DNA TGTGCCAGCAGCTTAGCCGACGCCCCCAGGACGCAGTATTTT. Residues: CASSLADAPRTQYF.

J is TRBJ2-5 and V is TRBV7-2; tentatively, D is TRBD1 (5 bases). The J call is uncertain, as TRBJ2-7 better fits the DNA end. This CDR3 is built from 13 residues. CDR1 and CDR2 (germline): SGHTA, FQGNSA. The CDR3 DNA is TGTGCCAGCAGGAAGGCCAGGGCCTACGAGCAGTACTTC. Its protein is CASRKARAYEQYF.

As DNA, the CDR3 is TGTGCCAGCAGCCTCTTGGGGACAGGGAATGAAAAACTGTTTTTT. It codes for CASSLLGTGNEKLFF. V and J are TRBV7-6 and TRBJ1-4, with 9 nucleotides matching TRBD1. CDR1 is SGHVS, CDR2 FNYEAQ, per germline. This CDR3 has 15 residues. The J segment lost 5 bases and the V segment lost 5 bases, leaving 6 bases of the junction unmatched. Filled out from reference TRBV7-6 and TRBJ1-4, the complete variable domain reads GAGVSQSPRYKVTKRGQDVALRCDPISGHVSLYWYRQALGQGPEFLTYFNYEAQQDKSGLPNDRFSAERPEGSISTLTIQRTEQRDSAMYRCASSLLGTGNEKLFFGSGTQLSVL.

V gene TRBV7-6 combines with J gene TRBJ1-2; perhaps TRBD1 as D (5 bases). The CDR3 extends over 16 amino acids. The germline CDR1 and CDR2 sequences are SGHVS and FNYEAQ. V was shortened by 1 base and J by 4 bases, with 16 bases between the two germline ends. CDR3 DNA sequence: TGTGCCAGCAGCTTAGTGGCCCAGGGCTCAATCTATGGCTACACCTTC. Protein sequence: CASSLVAQGSIYGYTF.

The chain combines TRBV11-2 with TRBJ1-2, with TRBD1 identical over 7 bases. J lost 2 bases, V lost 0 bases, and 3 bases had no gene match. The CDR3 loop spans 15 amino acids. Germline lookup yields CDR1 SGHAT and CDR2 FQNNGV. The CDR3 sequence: CASSLEGGRNYGYTF. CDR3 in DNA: TGTGCCAGCAGCTTAGAAGGGGGCCGAAACTATGGCTACACCTTC. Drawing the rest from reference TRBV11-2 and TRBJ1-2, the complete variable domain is EAGVAQSPRYKIIEKRQSVAFWCNPISGHATLYWYQQILGQGPKLLIQFQNNGVVDDSQLPKDRFSAERLKGVDSTLKIQPAKLEDSAVYLCASSLEGGRNYGYTFGSGTRLTVV.

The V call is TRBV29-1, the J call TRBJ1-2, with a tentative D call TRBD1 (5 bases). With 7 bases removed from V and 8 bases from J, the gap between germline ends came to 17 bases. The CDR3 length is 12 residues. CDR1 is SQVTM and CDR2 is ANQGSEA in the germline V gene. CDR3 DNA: TGCAGCGCTGCTAGGGGAGGGTTAGGCTACACCTTC. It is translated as CSAARGGLGYTF.

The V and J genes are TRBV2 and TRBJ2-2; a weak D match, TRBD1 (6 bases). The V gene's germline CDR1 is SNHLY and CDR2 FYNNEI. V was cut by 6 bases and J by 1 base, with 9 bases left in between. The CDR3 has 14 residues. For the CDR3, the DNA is TGTGCCAGCAGCGTCAGGGGGAACACCGGGGAGCTGTTTTTT. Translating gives CASSVRGNTGELFF. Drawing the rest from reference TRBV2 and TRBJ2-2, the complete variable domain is EPEVTQTPSHQVTQMGQEVILRCVPISNHLYFYWYRQILGQKVEFLVSFYNNEISEKSEIFDDQFSVERPDGSNFTLKIRSTKLEDSAMYFCASSVRGNTGELFFGEGSRLTVL.

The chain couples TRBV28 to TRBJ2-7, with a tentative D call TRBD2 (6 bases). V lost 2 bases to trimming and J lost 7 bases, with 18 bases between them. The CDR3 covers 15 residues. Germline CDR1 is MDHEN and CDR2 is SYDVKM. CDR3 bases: TGTGCCAGCAGTTTAAAGACACTCCCGACTAGGGAGCAGTACTTC. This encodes CASSLKTLPTREQYF. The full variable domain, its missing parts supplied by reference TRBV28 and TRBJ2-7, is DVKVTQSSRYLVKRTGEKVFLECVQDMDHENMFWYRQDPGLGLRLIYFSYDVKMKEKGDIPEGYSVSREKKERFSLILESASTNQTSMYLCASSLKTLPTREQYFGPGTRLTVT.

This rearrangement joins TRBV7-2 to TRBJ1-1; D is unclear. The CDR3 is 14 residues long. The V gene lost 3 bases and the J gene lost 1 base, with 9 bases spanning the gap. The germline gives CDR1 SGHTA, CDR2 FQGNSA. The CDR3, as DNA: TGTGCCAGCAGCTTTGACATATCGAACACTGAAGCTTTCTTT. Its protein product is CASSFDISNTEAFF.

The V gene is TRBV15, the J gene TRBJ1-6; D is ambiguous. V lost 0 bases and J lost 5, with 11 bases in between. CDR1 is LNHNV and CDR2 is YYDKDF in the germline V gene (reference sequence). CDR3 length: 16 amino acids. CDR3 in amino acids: CATSRDPPGNNSPLHF. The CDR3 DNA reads TGTGCCACCAGCAGAGATCCCCCGGGGAATAATTCACCCCTCCACTTT. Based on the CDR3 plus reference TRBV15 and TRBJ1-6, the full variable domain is DAMVIQNPRYQVTQFGKPVTLSCSQTLNHNVMYWYQQKSSQAPKLLFHYYDKDFNNEADTPDNFQSRRPNTSFCFLDIRSPGLGDTAMYLCATSRDPPGNNSPLHFGNGTRLTVT.